These 4 T cell receptor beta chains came from one sample sequenced in a study of T cells in Graves' hyperthyroidism and ophthalmopathy. From RNA transcripts, TCR beta CDR3 regions were amplified. Initially, a first-round RT-PCR of the TCR CDR3 employed the HTBI primer set. TCRdb passed the multiplex PCR reads through MiXCR, listing each CDR3 protein once. Of a few hundred thousand distinct CDR3 sequences in the sample, 20% were seen once. Specimen: blood. Every receptor here comes from a man aged 18 to 30 with Graves' hyperthyroidism.

This clonotype was seen ten or more times. The gene calls are TRBV12-3 or TRBV12-4 and TRBJ2-2; 11 bases match TRBD1. V lost 4 bases and J lost 4; bases outside the gene matches: 14. This CDR3 region has 19 residues. The CDR3 DNA reads TGTGCCAGCAGTTGGACAGGGGGCGACGGGGTATTCACCACCGGGGAGCTGTTTTTT. Amino acid sequence: CASSWTGGDGVFTTGELFF.

This clonotype was detected many times. In DNA, the CDR3 is TGTGCCAGCAGTTTAGGAGGTTTCGACACCGGGGAGCTGTTTTTT. This translates into CASSLGGFDTGELFF. This chain uses TRBV28 with TRBJ2-2; tentative D call: TRBD2 (5 bases). Per germline, CDR1 MDHEN and CDR2 SYDVKM. V lost 2 bases to trimming and J lost 3 bases, with 10 bases between them. This CDR3 contains 15 residues.

This clonotype was observed a handful of times. V and J are TRBV20-1 and TRBJ1-1; 7 bases fit TRBD1. Germline V gene sequence: CDR1 DFQATT, CDR2 SNEGSKA (reference sequence). The CDR3 spans 17 residues. The ends lost 0 bases at V and 6 bases at J; junction bases unmatched: 16. CDR3 loop: CSARDPTVRTGDPEAFF. Here the CDR3 DNA reads TGCAGTGCTAGAGATCCAACCGTCCGCACAGGGGACCCTGAAGCTTTCTTT.

This clonotype showed up just a few times. The genes are TRBV7-2 and TRBJ2-7; D assignment may be TRBD1 or TRBD2 (5 bases each). CDR1 is SGHTA, CDR2 FQGNSA, per germline. Trimming left V 5 bases short and J 5 bases short, with 19 bases between. This CDR3 has 15 residues. In DNA, the CDR3 is TGTGCCAGCAGCCCCTACTGGGGGTTGTACAACGAGCAGTACTTC. Its translation is CASSPYWGLYNEQYF.